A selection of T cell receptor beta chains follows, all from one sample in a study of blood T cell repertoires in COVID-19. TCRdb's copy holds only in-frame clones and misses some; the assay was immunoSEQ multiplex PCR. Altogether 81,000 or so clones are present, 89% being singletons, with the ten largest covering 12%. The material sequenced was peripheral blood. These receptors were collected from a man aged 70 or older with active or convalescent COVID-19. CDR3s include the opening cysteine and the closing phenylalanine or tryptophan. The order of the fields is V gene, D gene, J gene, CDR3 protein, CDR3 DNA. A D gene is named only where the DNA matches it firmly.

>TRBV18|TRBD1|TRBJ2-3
CASSQDRESDTQYF
TGTGCCAGCTCACAGGACAGGGAATCAGATACGCAGTATTTT
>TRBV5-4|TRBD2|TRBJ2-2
CASSLGGLAGALGTGELFF
TGTGCCAGCAGCTTGGGGGGACTAGCGGGGGCCCTGGGGACCGGGGAGCTGTTTTTT
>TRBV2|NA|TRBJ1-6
CASNEERSASPLHF
TGTGCCAGCAATGAGGAGCGTTCCGCTTCACCCCTCCACTTT
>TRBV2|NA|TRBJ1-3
CASTRTVPSSGNTIYF
TGTGCCAGCACCCGGACAGTACCAAGCTCTGGAAACACCATATATTTT
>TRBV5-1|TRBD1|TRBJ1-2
CASSSTGAPYGYTF
TGCGCCAGCAGCAGTACAGGGGCCCCCTATGGCTACACCTTC
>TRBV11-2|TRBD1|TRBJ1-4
CASSPGADRGDEKLFF
TGTGCCAGCAGCCCTGGGGCGGACAGGGGAGATGAAAAACTGTTTTTT
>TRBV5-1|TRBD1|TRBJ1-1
CASSSTSGGNTEAFF
TGCGCCAGCAGCTCCACGTCAGGGGGCAACACTGAAGCTTTCTTT
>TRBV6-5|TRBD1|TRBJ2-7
CASSYSFLTGVYEQYF
TGTGCCAGCAGTTACTCGTTTCTTACAGGGGTTTACGAGCAGTACTTC
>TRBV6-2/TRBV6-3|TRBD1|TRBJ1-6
CASSLGQGFRSPLHF
TGTGCCAGCAGTCTAGGACAGGGCTTTCGTTCACCCCTCCACTTT
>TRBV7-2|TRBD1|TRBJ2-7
CASSLGQGRMQYF
TGTGCCAGCAGCTTAGGACAGGGAAGGATGCAGTACTTC
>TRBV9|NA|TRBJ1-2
CASSPRTAPIYGYTF
TGTGCCAGCAGCCCCCGGACAGCGCCCATCTATGGCTACACCTTC
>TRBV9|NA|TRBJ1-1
CASSLQGRDTEAFF
TGTGCCAGCAGCCTACAGGGTAGGGACACTGAAGCTTTCTTT